Listed here is a single TCR beta chain. Its target is not known. This sample was taken from a study of T-cell memory formation after mild COVID-19. Findings of the study overall: From day 15 to 85, contracting clones were balanced between CD4 and CD8, whereas later expanders leaned toward CD4+.

A single record per CDR3 protein comes from TCRdb applying MiXCR to the 5' RACE reads. The sample shows 470,000 or so distinct CDR3 sequences, about 20% of them seen only once. J lost 4 bases, V lost 5 bases, and 8 bases had no gene match. Germline V CDR1 and CDR2: SGHNT, YENEEA. CDR3 length equals 15 residues. The chain uses TRBV11-3 and TRBJ2-3; TRBD2 matches 8 bases. Sequenced sample: PBMCs or a T cell subset sorted from them (not recorded which). This clonotype was sampled from an adult woman who had mild COVID-19 (a few samples of this study predate the infection). Cell type and time point are not known. CDR3 sequence reads: CASSAPPTSADTQYF. CDR3 in DNA: TGTGCCAGCAGCGCGCCCCCGACTAGCGCAGATACGCAGTATTTT.